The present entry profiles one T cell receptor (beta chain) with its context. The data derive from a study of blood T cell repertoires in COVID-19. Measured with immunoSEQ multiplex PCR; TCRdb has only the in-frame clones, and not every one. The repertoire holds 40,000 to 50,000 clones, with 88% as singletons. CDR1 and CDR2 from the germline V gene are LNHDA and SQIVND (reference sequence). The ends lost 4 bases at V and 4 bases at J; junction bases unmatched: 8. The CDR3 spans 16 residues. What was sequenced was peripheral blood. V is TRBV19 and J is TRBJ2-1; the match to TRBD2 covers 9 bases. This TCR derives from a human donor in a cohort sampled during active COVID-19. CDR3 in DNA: TGTGCCAGTAGTACTAAGGCTAGCGGGAAGTACAATGAGCAGTTCTTC. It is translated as CASSTKASGKYNEQFF.